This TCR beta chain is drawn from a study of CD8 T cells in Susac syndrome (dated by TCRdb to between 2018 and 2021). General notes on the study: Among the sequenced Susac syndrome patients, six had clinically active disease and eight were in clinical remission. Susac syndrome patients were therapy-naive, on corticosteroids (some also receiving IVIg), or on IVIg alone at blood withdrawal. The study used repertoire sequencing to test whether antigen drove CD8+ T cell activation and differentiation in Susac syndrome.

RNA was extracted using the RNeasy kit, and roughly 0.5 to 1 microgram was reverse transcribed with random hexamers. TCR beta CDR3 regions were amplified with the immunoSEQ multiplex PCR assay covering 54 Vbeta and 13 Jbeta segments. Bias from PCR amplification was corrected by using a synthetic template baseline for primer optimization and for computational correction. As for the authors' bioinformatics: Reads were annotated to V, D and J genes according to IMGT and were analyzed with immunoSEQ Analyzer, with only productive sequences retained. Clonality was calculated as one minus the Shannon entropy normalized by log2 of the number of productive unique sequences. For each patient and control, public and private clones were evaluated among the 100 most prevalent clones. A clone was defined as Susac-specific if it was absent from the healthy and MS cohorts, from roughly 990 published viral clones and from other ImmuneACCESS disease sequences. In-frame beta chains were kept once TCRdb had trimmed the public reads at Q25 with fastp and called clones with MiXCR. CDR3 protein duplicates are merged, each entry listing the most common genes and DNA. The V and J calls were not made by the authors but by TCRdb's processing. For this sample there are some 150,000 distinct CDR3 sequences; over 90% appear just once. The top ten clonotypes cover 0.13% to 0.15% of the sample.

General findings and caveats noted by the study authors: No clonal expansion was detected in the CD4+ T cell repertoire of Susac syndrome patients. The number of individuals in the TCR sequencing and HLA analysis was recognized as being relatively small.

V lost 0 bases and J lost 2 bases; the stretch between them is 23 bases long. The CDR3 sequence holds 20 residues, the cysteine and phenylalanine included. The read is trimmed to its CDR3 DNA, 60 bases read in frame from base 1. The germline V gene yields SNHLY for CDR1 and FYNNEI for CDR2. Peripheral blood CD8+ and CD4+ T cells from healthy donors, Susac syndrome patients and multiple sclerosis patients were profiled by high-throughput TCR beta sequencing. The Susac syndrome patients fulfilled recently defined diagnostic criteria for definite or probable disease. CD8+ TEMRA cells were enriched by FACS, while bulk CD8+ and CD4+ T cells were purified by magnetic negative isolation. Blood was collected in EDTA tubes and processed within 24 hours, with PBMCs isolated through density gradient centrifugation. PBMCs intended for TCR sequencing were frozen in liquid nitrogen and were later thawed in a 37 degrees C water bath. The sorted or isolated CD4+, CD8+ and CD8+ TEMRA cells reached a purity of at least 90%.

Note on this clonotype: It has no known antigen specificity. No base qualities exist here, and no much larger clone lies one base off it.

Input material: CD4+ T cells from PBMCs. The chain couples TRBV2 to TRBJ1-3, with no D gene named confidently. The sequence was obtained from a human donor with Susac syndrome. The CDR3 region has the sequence CASSEAFGGRRITAGNTIYF. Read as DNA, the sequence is TGTGCCAGCAGTGAAGCATTTGGAGGGAGGAGGATAACGGCTGGAAACACCATATATTTT.